The source of this T cell receptor beta chain is a study of OX40 agonist ivuxolimab in advanced cancers. Method: immunoSEQ multiplex PCR; TCRdb's copy keeps in-frame clones and lacks some. The table has about 46,000 clones, approximately 83% seen once. The CDR3 covers 14 residues. Trimming took 4 bases from V and 0 from J, leaving 9 bases between them. Germline-derived CDR1 and CDR2 are LGHNA and YSLEER. The input for sequencing was CD4+ or CD8+ T cells sorted from blood, taken in a trial of the OX40 agonist ivuxolimab. The clonotype was recovered from an adult with an advanced solid tumor such as melanoma, head and neck, liver or kidney cancer. The rearrangement joins TRBV4-3 to TRBJ1-1; D is unresolved. The CDR3 DNA reads TGCGCCAGCAGCCGGGTCGGGGTGAACACTGAAGCTTTCTTT. This gives the protein CASSRVGVNTEAFF.